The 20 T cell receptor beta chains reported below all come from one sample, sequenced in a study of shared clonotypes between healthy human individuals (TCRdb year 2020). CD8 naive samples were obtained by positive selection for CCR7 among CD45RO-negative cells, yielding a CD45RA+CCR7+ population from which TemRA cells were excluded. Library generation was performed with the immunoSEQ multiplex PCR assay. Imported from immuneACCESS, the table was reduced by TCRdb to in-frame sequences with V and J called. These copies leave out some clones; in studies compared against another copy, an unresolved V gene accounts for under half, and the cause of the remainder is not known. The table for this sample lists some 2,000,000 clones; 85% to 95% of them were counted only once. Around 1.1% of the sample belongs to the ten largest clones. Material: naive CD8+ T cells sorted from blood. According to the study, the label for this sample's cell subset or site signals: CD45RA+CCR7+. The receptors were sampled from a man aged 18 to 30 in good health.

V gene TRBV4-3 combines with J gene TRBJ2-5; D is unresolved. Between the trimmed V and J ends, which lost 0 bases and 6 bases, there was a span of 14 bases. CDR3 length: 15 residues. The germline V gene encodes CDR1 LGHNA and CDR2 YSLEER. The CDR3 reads CASSQDLPSEKTQYF. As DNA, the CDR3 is TGCGCCAGCAGCCAAGATCTACCTAGTGAGAAGACCCAGTACTTC.

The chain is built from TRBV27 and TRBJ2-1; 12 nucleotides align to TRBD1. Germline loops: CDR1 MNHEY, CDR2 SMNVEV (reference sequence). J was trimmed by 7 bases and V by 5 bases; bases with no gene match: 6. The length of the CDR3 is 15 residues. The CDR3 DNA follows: TGTGCCAGCAGTAAGGGACAGGGGGCGATAAATGAGCAGTTCTTC. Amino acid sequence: CASSKGQGAINEQFF.

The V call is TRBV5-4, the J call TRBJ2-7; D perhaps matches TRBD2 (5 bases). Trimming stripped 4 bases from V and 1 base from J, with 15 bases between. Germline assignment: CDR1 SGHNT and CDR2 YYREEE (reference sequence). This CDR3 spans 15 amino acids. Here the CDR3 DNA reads TGTGCCAGCAGCCCCGGGGTTACCCCATCCTACGAGCAGTACTTC. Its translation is CASSPGVTPSYEQYF.

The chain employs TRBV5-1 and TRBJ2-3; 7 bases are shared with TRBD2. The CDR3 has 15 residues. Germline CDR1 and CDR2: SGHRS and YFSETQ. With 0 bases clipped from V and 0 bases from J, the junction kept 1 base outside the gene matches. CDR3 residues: CASSLGEGSTDTQYF. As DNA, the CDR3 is TGCGCCAGCAGCTTGGGGGAGGGAAGCACAGATACGCAGTATTTT. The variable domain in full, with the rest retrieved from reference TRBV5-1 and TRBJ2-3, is KAGVTQTPRYLIKTRGQQVTLSCSPISGHRSVSWYQQTPGQGLQFLFEYFSETQRNKGNFPGRFSGRQFSNSRSEMNVSTLELGDSALYLCASSLGEGSTDTQYFGPGTRLTVL.

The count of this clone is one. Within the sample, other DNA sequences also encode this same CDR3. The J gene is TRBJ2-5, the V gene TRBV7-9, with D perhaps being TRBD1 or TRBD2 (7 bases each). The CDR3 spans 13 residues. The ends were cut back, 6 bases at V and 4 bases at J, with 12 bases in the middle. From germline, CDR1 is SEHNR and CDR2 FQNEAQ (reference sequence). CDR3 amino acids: CASSPGGGETQYF. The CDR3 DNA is TGTGCCAGCAGTCCAGGGGGGGGAGAGACCCAGTACTTC.

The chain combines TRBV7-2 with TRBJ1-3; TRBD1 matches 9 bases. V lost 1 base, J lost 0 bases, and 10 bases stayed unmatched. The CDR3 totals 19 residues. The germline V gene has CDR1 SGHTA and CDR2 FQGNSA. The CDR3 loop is CASSLEGTGIPFSGNTIYF. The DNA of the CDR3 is TGTGCCAGCAGCTTAGAAGGGACAGGGATTCCCTTCTCTGGAAACACCATATATTTT.

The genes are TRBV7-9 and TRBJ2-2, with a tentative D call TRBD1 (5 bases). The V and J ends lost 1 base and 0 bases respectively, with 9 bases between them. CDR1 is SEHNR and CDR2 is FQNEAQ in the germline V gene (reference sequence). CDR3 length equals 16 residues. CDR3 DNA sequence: TGTGCCAGCAGCTTAGGGCTAGGGGCGAACACCGGGGAGCTGTTTTTT. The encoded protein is CASSLGLGANTGELFF.

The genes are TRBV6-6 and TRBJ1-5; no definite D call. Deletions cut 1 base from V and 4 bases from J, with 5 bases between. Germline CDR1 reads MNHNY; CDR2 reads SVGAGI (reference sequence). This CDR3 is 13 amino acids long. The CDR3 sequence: CASSYLGNQPQHF. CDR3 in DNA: TGTGCCAGCAGTTACTTGGGGAATCAGCCCCAGCATTTT.

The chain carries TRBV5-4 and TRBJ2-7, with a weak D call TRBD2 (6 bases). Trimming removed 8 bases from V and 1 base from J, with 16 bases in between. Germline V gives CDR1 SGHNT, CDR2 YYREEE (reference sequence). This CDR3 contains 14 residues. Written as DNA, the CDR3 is TGTGCCAGTAGAATGGGAGGAGGGTCCTACGAGCAGTACTTC. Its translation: CASRMGGGSYEQYF.

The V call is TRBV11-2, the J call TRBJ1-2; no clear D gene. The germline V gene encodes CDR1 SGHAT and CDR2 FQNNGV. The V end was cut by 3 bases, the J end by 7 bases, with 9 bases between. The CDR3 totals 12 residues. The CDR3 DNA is TGTGCCAGCAGCTTGTCAAATCCTGGCTACACCTTC. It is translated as CASSLSNPGYTF.

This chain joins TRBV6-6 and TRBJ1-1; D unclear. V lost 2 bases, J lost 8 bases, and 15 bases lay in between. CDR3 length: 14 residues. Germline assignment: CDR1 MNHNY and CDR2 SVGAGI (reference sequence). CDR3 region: CASSYLEESEEAFF. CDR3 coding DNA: TGTGCCAGCAGTTACCTAGAGGAGTCCGAGGAAGCTTTCTTT.

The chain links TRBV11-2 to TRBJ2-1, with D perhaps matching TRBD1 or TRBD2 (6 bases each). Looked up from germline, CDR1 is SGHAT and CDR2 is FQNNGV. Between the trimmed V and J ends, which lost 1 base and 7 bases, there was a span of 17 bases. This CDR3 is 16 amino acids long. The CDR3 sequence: CASSLGPGANANEQFF. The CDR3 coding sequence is TGTGCCAGCAGCTTAGGTCCGGGGGCCAATGCTAATGAGCAGTTCTTC. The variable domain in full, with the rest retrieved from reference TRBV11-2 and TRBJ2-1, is EAGVAQSPRYKIIEKRQSVAFWCNPISGHATLYWYQQILGQGPKLLIQFQNNGVVDDSQLPKDRFSAERLKGVDSTLKIQPAKLEDSAVYLCASSLGPGANANEQFFGPGTRLTVL.

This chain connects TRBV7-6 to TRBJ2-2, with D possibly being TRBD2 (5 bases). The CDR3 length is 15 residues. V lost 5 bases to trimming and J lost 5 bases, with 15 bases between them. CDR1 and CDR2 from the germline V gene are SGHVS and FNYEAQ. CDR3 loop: CASSEEIRGTGELFF. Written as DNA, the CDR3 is TGTGCCAGCAGCGAGGAAATACGAGGGACCGGGGAGCTGTTTTTT.

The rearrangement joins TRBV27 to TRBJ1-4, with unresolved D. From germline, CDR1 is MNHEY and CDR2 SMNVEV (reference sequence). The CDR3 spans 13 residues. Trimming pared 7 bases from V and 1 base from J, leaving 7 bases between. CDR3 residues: CASMRLTNEKLFF. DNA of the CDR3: TGTGCCAGCATGAGGTTAACTAATGAAAAACTGTTTTTT.

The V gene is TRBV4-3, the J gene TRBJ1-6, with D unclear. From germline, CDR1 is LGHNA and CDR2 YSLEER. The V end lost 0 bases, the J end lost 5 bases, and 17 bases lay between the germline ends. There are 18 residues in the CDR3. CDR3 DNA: TGCGCCAGCAGCCAAGACCCGGGCGTCGGAGTTAATAATTCACCCCTCCACTTT. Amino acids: CASSQDPGVGVNNSPLHF.

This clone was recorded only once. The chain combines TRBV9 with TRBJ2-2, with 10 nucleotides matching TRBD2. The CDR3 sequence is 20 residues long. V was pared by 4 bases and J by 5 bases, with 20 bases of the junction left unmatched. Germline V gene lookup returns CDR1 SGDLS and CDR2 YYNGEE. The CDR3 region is CASSPPWTSGGTVLTGELFF. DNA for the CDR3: TGTGCCAGCAGCCCCCCTTGGACTAGCGGAGGAACGGTTCTTACCGGGGAGCTGTTTTTT.

CDR3 region: CATSRENSPLHF. The CDR3 coding sequence is TGTGCCACCAGCAGGGAAAATTCACCCCTCCACTTT. The chain joins TRBV15 to TRBJ1-6, with unresolved D. Germline V CDR1 and CDR2: LNHNV, YYDKDF (reference sequence). The length of the CDR3 is 12 residues. V lost 3 bases and J 7 bases, leaving 4 bases between the germline ends. The complete variable domain, with remaining parts taken from reference TRBV15 and TRBJ1-6, reads DAMVIQNPRYQVTQFGKPVTLSCSQTLNHNVMYWYQQKSSQAPKLLFHYYDKDFNNEADTPDNFQSRRPNTSFCFLDIRSPGLGDTAMYLCATSRENSPLHFGNGTRLTVT.

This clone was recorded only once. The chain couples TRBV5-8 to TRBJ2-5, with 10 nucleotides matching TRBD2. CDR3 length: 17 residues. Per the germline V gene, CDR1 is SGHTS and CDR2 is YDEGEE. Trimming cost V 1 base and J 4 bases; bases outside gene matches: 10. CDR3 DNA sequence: TGTGCCAGCAGCTTGAGGCTAGCGGGAGTTATTTCAGAGACCCAGTACTTC. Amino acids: CASSLRLAGVISETQYF.

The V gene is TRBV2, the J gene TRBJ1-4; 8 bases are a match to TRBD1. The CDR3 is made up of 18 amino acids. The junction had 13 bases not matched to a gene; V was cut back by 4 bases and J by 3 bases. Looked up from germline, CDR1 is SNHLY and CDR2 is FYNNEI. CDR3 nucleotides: TGTGCCAGCAGTGTAATACAGGCAGGGGGCTACGCTAATGAAAAACTGTTTTTT. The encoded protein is CASSVIQAGGYANEKLFF.

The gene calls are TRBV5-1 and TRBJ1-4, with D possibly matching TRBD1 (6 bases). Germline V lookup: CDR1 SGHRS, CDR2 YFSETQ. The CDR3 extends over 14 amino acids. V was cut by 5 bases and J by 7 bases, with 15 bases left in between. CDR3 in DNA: TGCGCCAGCAGAGGGGGGGAAGGAGTTGAAAAACTGTTTTTT. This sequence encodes CASRGGEGVEKLFF.